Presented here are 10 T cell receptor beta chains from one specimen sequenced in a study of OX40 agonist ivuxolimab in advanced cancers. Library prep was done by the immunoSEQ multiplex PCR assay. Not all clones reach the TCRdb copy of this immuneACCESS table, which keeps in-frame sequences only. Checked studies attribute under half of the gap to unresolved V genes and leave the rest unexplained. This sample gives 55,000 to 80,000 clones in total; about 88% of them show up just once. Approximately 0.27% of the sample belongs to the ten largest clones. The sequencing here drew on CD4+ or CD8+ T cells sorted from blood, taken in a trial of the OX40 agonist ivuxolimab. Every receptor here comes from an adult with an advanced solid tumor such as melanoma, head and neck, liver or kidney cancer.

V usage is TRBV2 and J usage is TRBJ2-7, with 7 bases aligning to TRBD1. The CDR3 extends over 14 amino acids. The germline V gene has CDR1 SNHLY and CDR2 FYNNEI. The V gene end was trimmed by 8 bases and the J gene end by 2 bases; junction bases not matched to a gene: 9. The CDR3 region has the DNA TGTGCCAGCCGTTTTGGGCAGGGGGCCTACGAGCAGTACTTC. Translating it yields CASRFGQGAYEQYF.

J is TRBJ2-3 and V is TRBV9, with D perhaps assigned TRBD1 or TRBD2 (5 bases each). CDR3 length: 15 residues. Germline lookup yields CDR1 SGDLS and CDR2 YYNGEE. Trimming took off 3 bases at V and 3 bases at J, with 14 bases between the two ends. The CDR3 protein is CASSALFGATDTQYF. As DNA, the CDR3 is TGTGCCAGCAGCGCCCTCTTCGGGGCTACAGATACGCAGTATTTT.

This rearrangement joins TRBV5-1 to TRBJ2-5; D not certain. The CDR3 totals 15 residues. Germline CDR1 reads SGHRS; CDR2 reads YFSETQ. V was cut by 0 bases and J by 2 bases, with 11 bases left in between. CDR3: CASSLETARQETQYF. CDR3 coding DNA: TGCGCCAGCAGCTTGGAAACAGCTAGACAAGAGACCCAGTACTTC. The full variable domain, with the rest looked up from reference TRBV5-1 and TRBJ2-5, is KAGVTQTPRYLIKTRGQQVTLSCSPISGHRSVSWYQQTPGQGLQFLFEYFSETQRNKGNFPGRFSGRQFSNSRSEMNVSTLELGDSALYLCASSLETARQETQYFGPGTRLLVL.

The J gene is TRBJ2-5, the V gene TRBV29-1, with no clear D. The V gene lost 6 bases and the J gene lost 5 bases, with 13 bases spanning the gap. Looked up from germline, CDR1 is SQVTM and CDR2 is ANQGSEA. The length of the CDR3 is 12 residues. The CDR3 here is CSVATLGETQYF. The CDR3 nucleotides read TGCAGCGTCGCCACATTGGGGGAGACCCAGTACTTC.

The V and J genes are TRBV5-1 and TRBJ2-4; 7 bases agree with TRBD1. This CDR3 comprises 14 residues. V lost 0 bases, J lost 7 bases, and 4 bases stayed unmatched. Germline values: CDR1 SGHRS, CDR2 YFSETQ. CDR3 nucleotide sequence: TGCGCCAGCAGCTTGGAGCCACAGGGGAACATTCAGTACTTC. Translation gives CASSLEPQGNIQYF. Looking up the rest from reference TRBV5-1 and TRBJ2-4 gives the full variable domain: KAGVTQTPRYLIKTRGQQVTLSCSPISGHRSVSWYQQTPGQGLQFLFEYFSETQRNKGNFPGRFSGRQFSNSRSEMNVSTLELGDSALYLCASSLEPQGNIQYFGAGTRLSVL.

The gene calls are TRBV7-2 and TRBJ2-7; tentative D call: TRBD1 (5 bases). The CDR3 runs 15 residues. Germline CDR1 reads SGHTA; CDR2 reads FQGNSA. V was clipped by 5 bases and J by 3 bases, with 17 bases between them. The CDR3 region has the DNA TGTGCCAGCAGCGTCAGGGCCGCAGATTTCTACGAGCAGTACTTC. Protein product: CASSVRAADFYEQYF. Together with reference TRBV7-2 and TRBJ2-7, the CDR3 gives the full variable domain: GAGVSQSPSNKVTEKGKDVELRCDPISGHTALYWYRQSLGQGLEFLIYFQGNSAPDKSGLPSDRFSAERTGGSVSTLTIQRTQQEDSAVYLCASSVRAADFYEQYFGPGTRLTVT.

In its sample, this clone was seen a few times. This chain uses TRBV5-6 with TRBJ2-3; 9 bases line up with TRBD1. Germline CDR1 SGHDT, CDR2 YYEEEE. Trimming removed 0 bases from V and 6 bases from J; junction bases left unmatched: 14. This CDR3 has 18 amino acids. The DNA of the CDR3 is TGTGCCAGCAGCTTGGCCTTTAAACTCCAACAGGGGGCGGATACGCAGTATTTT. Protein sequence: CASSLAFKLQQGADTQYF.

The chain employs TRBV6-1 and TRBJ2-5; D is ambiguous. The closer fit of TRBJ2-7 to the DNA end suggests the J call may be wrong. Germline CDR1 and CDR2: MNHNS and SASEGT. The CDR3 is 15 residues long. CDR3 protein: CASSEWGSQPYEQYF. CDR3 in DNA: TGTGCCAGCAGTGAATGGGGAAGTCAACCCTACGAGCAGTACTTC.

This chain's CDR3 is CASSRQGINTGELFF. The CDR3 DNA is TGTGCCAGCAGCCGTCAGGGGATTAACACCGGGGAGCTGTTTTTT. The genes are TRBV11-2 and TRBJ2-2; weak D call: TRBD1 (6 bases). The CDR3 is 15 residues long. V lost 5 bases and J lost 2, with 12 bases in between. Germline V lookup: CDR1 SGHAT, CDR2 FQNNGV. Combining the CDR3 with reference TRBV11-2 and TRBJ2-2 gives the whole variable domain EAGVAQSPRYKIIEKRQSVAFWCNPISGHATLYWYQQILGQGPKLLIQFQNNGVVDDSQLPKDRFSAERLKGVDSTLKIQPAKLEDSAVYLCASSRQGINTGELFFGEGSRLTVL.

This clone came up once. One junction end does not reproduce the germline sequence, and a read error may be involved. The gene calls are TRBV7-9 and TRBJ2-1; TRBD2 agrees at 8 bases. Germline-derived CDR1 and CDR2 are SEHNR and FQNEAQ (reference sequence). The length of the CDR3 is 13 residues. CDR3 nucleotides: TGTGCCAGCAGCGTAGCGGGAATCAATGAGCAGTTCTTC. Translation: CASSVAGINEQFF.